This T cell receptor (beta chain) was recovered during a study of OX40 agonist ivuxolimab in advanced cancers. About the research overall: Patients took ivuxolimab, an agonistic anti-OX40 (CD134) antibody. Overall study findings and caveats: At doses 0.1 to 3.0 mg/kg, CD4+ and CD8+ clones expanded. Expanded peripheral T cells had an undetermined antigen specificity.

Turning to this clone: Its antigen is unknown.

Only in-frame clones appear in the TCRdb table, and some are missing; sequencing was by immunoSEQ multiplex PCR. The repertoire has around 46,000 clones, 88% of them found once; the top ten carry approximately 53%. Trimming removed 3 bases from V and 0 bases from J; junction bases left unmatched: 5. Germline CDR1 and CDR2: SGDLS and YYNGEE. The CDR3 runs to 15 residues. The receptor was derived from an adult with an advanced solid tumor such as melanoma, head and neck, liver or kidney cancer. Sequenced material: CD4+ or CD8+ T cells sorted from blood, taken in a trial of the OX40 agonist ivuxolimab. The chain carries TRBV9 and TRBJ2-7; 8 bases line up with TRBD2. The CDR3 nucleotides are TGTGCCAGCAGCGCGGGGGGGATGAACTCCTACGAGCAGTACTTC. This gives the protein CASSAGGMNSYEQYF.